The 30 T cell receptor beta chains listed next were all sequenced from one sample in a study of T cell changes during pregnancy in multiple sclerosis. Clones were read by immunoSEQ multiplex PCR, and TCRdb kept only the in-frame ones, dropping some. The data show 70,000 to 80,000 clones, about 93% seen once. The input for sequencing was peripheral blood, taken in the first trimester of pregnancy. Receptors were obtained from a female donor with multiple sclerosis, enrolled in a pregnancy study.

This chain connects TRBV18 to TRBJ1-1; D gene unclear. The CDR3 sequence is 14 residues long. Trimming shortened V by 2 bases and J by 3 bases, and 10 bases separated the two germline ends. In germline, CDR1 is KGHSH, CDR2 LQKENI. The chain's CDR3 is CASSPLEFDTEAFF. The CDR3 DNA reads TGTGCCAGCTCACCATTGGAGTTCGACACTGAAGCTTTCTTT.

CDR3 DNA sequence: TGCGCCAGCAGTGAGTCACGAGAAGAGACCCAGTACTTC. It is translated as CASSESREETQYF. The chain employs TRBV10-1 and TRBJ2-5; D uncertain. V was trimmed by 0 bases and J by 3 bases, leaving 5 bases between them. The CDR3 has 13 amino acids. Germline V gene data show CDR1 as WNHNN and CDR2 as SYGVQD (reference sequence).

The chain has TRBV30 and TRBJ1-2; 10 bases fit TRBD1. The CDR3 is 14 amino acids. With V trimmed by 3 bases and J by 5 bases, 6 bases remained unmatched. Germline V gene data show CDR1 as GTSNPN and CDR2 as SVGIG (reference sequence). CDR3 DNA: TGTGCCTGGAGCCGGGACAGGGGCATATATGGCTACACCTTC. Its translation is CAWSRDRGIYGYTF.

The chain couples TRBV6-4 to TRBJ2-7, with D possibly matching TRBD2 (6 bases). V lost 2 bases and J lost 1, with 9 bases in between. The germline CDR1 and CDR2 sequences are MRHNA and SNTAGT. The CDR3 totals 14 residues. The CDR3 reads CASSDTGLSYEQYF. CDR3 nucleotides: TGTGCCAGCAGTGACACCGGACTATCCTACGAGCAGTACTTC.

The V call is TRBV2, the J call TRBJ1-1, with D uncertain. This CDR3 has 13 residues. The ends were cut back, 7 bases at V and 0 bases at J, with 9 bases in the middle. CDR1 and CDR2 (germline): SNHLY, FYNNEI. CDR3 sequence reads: CASKASMNTEAFF. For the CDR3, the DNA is TGTGCCAGCAAAGCGTCCATGAACACTGAAGCTTTCTTT.

The chain's CDR3 is CASSLPPTGLNTEAFF. The CDR3 DNA is TGCGCCAGCAGCTTGCCCCCCACGGGGTTGAACACTGAAGCTTTCTTT. The gene calls are TRBV5-1 and TRBJ1-1, with D uncertain. The V and J ends lost 1 base and 0 bases respectively, with 13 bases between them. CDR3 length: 16 amino acids. Germline-derived CDR1 and CDR2 are SGHRS and YFSETQ.

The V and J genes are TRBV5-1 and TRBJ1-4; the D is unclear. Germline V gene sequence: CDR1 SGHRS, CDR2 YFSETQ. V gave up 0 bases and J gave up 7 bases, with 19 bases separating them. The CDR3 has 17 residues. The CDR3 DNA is TGCGCCAGCAGCTTGGGGCAGGCCCCTTCAGGCATTGAAAAACTGTTTTTT. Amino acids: CASSLGQAPSGIEKLFF.

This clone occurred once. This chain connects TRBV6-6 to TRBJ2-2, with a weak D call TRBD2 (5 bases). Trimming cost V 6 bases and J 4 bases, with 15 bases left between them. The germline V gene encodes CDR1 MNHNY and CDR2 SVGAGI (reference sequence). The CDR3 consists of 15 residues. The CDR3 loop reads CASSHDGLLTGELFF. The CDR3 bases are TGTGCCAGCAGCCACGACGGACTCCTCACCGGGGAGCTGTTTTTT.

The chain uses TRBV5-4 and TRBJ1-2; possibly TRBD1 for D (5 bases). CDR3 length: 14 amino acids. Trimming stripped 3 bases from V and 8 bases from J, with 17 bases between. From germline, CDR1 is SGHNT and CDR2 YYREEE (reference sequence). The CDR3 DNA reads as TGTGCCAGCAGCTCTCCAGGGCCGCTAGAAGGCTACACCTTC. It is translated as CASSSPGPLEGYTF.

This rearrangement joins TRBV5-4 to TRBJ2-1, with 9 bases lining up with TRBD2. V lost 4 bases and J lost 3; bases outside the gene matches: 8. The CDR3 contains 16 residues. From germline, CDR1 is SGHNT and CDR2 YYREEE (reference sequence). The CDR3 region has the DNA TGTGCCAGCAGCAAGACCGGGACTAGCCGCTACAATGAGCAGTTCTTC. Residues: CASSKTGTSRYNEQFF.

The CDR3 DNA sequence: TGTGCCAGCACACCGAGGGTCGCCGGGGAGCTGTTTTTT. It translates to CASTPRVAGELFF. The V call is TRBV7-9, the J call TRBJ2-2, with D maybe TRBD2 (5 bases). With 7 bases removed from V and 6 bases from J, the gap between germline ends came to 12 bases. CDR1 SEHNR and CDR2 FQNEAQ come from the germline V gene (reference sequence). This CDR3 has 13 amino acids.

In DNA, the CDR3 is TGTGCCAGCAGTTTTAGGCTAGCGATAACAGATACGCAGTATTTT. Its protein is CASSFRLAITDTQYF. J is TRBJ2-3 and V is TRBV27, with a tentative D call TRBD2 (6 bases). CDR1 is MNHEY and CDR2 is SMNVEV in the germline V gene (reference sequence). The V end lost 3 bases, the J end lost 3 bases, and 13 bases lay between the germline ends. CDR3 length: 15 residues.

CDR3 sequence (DNA): TGTGCCAGCAGCCGGATCCGGACACGAGTAAACACTGAAGCTTTCTTT. Its translation: CASSRIRTRVNTEAFF. This chain joins TRBV14 and TRBJ1-1; TRBD1 might be the D (5 bases). Deletions cut 4 bases from V and 2 bases from J, with 17 bases between. The CDR3 spans 16 residues. The V gene's germline CDR1 is SGHDN and CDR2 FVKESK. The variable domain in full, with the rest retrieved from reference TRBV14 and TRBJ1-1, is EAGVTQFPSHSVIEKGQTVTLRCDPISGHDNLYWYRRVMGKEIKFLLHFVKESKQDESGMPNNRFLAERTGGTYSTLKVQPAELEDSGVYFCASSRIRTRVNTEAFFGQGTRLTVV.

CDR3: CASSYWQGPYEQYF. The CDR3 DNA reads TGTGCCAGCAGTTACTGGCAGGGGCCCTACGAGCAGTACTTC. This rearrangement joins TRBV6-5 to TRBJ2-7, with D perhaps TRBD1 (6 bases). This CDR3 is built from 14 residues. From germline, CDR1 is MNHEY and CDR2 SVGAGI. V was shortened by 1 base and J by 2 bases, with 9 bases between the two germline ends.

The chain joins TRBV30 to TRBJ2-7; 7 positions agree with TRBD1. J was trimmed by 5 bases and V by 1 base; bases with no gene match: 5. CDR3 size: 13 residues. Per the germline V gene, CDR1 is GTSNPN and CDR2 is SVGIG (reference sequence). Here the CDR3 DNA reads TGTGCCTGGAGTGCCCTGACAGGGAACGAGCAGTACTTC. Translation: CAWSALTGNEQYF.

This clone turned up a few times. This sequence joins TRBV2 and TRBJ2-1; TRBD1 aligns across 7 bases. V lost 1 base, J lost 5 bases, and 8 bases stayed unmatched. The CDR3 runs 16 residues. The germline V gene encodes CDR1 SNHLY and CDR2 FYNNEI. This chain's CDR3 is CASSEVRGPGNNEQFF. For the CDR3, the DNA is TGTGCCAGCAGTGAAGTAAGGGGGCCGGGGAACAATGAGCAGTTCTTC.

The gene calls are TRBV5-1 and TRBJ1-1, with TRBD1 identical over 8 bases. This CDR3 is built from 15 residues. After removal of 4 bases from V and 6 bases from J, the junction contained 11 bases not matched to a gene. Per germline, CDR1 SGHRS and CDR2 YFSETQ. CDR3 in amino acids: CASSGGQGPNAEAFF. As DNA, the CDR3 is TGCGCCAGCAGCGGCGGACAGGGACCCAACGCTGAAGCTTTCTTT.

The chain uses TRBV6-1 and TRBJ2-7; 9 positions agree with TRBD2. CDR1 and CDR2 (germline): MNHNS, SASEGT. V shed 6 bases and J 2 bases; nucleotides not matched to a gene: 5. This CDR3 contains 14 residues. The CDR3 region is CASSATSGAYEQYF. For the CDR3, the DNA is TGTGCCAGCAGCGCGACTAGCGGTGCCTACGAGCAGTACTTC.

The CDR3 region is CASSSRTSGRAATNEQFF. CDR3 sequence (DNA): TGTGCCAGCAGTTCCCGGACTAGCGGGAGGGCGGCCACCAATGAGCAGTTCTTC. This sequence joins TRBV28 and TRBJ2-1; 15 nucleotides line up with TRBD2. The J segment lost 6 bases and the V segment lost 4 bases, leaving 10 bases of the junction unmatched. Germline CDR1 reads MDHEN; CDR2 reads SYDVKM. The CDR3 sequence is 18 residues long. Together with reference TRBV28 and TRBJ2-1, the CDR3 gives the full variable domain: DVKVTQSSRYLVKRTGEKVFLECVQDMDHENMFWYRQDPGLGLRLIYFSYDVKMKEKGDIPEGYSVSREKKERFSLILESASTNQTSMYLCASSSRTSGRAATNEQFFGPGTRLTVL.

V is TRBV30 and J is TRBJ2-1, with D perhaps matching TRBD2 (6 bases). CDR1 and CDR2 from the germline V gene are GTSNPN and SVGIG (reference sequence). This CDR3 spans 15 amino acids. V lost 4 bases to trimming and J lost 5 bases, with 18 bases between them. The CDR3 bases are TGTGCCTGGACAATAAGCGGGTTGGGCCACAATGAGCAGTTCTTC. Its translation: CAWTISGLGHNEQFF.

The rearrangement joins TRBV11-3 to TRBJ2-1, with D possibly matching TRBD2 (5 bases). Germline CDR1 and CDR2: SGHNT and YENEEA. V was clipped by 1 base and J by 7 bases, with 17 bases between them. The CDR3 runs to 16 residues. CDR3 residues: CASSLGSVGVGNEQFF. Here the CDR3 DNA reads TGTGCCAGCAGCTTAGGTTCGGTCGGGGTAGGAAATGAGCAGTTCTTC.

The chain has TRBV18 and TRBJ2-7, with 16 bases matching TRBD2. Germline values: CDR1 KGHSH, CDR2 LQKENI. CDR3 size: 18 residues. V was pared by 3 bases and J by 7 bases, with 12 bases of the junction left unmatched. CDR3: CASSPPGLAGGSLREQYF. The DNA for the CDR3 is TGTGCCAGCTCACCCCCGGGACTAGCGGGGGGGTCTCTCCGGGAGCAGTACTTC.

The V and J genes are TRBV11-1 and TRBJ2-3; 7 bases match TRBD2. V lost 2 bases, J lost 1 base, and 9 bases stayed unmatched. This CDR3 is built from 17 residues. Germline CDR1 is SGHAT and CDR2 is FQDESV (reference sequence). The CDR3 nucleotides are TGTGCCAGCAGCTTACAAGCGGGGCAAGCAGGCACAGATACGCAGTATTTT. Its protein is CASSLQAGQAGTDTQYF. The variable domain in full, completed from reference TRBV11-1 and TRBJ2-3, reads EAEVAQSPRYKITEKSQAVAFWCDPISGHATLYWYRQILGQGPELLVQFQDESVVDDSQLPKDRFSAERLKGVDSTLKIQPAELGDSAMYLCASSLQAGQAGTDTQYFGPGTRLTVL.

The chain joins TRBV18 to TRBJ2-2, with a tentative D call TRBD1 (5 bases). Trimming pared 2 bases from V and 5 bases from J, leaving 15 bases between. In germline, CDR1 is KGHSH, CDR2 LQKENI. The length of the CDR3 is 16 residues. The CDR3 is CASSPLLGHQTGELFF. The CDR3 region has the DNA TGTGCCAGCTCACCATTACTTGGACACCAAACCGGGGAGCTGTTTTTT.

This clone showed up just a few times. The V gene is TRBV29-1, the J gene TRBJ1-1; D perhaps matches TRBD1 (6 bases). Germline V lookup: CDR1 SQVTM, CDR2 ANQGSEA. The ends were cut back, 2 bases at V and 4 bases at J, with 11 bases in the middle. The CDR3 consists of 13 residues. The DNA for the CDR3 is TGCAGCGTTGAATGGTCGACAGGCACTGAAGCTTTCTTT. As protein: CSVEWSTGTEAFF.

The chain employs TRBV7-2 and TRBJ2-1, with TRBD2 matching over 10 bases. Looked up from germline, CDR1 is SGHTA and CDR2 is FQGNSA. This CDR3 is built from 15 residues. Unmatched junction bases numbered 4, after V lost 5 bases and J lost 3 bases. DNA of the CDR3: TGTGCCAGCAGCCCCCGGACTAGCGGCTACAATGAGCAGTTCTTC. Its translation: CASSPRTSGYNEQFF.

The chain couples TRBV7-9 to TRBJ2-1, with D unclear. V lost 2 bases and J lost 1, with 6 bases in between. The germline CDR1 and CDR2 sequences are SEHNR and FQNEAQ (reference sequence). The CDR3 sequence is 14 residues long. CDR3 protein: CASSLSSSYNEQFF. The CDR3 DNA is TGTGCCAGCAGCTTATCCTCTTCCTACAATGAGCAGTTCTTC.

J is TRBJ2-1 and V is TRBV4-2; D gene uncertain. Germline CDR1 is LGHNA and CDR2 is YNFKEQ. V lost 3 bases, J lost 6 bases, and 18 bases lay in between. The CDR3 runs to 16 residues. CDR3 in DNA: TGTGCCAGCAGCCAGCCGAGGCATGACGACCTCAATGAGCAGTTCTTC. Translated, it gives CASSQPRHDDLNEQFF.

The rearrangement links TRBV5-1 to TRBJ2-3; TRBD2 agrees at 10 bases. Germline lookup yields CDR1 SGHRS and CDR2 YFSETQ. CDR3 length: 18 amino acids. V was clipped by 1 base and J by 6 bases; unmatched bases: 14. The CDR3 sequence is CASSLTSGAGTTFDTQYF. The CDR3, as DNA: TGCGCCAGCAGCTTGACTAGCGGGGCGGGGACCACATTTGATACGCAGTATTTT. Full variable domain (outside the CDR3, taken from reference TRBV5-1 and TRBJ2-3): KAGVTQTPRYLIKTRGQQVTLSCSPISGHRSVSWYQQTPGQGLQFLFEYFSETQRNKGNFPGRFSGRQFSNSRSEMNVSTLELGDSALYLCASSLTSGAGTTFDTQYFGPGTRLTVL.

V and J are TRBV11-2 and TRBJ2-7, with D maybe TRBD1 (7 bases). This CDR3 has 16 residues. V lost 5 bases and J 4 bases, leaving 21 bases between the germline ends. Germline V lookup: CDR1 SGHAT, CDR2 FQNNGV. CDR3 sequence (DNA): TGTGCCAGCAGCGACGGAGGGTGGGACAGAGAATACGAGCAGTACTTC. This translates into CASSDGGWDREYEQYF.